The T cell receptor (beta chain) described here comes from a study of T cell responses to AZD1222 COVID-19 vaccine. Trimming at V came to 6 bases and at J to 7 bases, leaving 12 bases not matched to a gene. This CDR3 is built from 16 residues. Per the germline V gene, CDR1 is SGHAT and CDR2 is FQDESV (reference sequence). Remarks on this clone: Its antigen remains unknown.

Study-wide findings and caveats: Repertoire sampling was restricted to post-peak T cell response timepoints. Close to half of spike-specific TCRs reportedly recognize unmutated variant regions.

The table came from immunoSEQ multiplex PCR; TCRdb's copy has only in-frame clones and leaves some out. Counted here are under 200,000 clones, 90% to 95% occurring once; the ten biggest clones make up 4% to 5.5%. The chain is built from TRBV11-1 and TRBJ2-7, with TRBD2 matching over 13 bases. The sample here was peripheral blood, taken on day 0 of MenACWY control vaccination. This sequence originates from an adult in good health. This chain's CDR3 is CASSSERTSGRGEQYF. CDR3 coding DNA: TGTGCCAGCAGTTCAGAGCGGACTAGCGGGAGAGGTGAGCAGTACTTC. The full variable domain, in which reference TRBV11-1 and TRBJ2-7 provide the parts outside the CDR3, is EAEVAQSPRYKITEKSQAVAFWCDPISGHATLYWYRQILGQGPELLVQFQDESVVDDSQLPKDRFSAERLKGVDSTLKIQPAELGDSAMYLCASSSERTSGRGEQYFGPGTRLTVT.